This passage covers 29 T cell receptor beta chains from one sample sequenced in a study of cytomegalovirus exposure and HLA in healthy donors. In the PCR, 60 Vbeta and 13 Jbeta primers were used. Using immunoSEQ multiplex PCR, the repertoire was profiled, and TCRdb retains in-frame clones only, with some absent. The repertoire consists of under 200,000 clones, with roughly 77% occurring once and the leading ten covering about 2.1%. Sequencing used PBMCs. The receptors stem from a woman between 18 and 29 years old in good health and CMV-seronegative.

This chain links TRBV19 with TRBJ1-3; unclear D gene. Germline values: CDR1 LNHDA, CDR2 SQIVND (reference sequence). The CDR3 totals 15 residues. Trimming removed 8 bases at V and 4 bases at J, with 18 bases between. CDR3 sequence (DNA): TGTGCCAGTGCACCGCGGGGTAACTCCGGAAACACCATATATTTT. This gives the protein CASAPRGNSGNTIYF. Together with reference TRBV19 and TRBJ1-3, the CDR3 gives the full variable domain: DGGITQSPKYLFRKEGQNVTLSCEQNLNHDAMYWYRQDPGQGLRLIYYSQIVNDFQKGDIAEGYSVSREKKESFPLTVTSAQKNPTAFYLCASAPRGNSGNTIYFGEGSWLTVV.

The CDR3 here is CASSSGTSGRNEQYF. The CDR3 region has the DNA TGCGCCAGCAGCTCCGGGACTAGCGGGAGGAACGAGCAGTACTTC. The chain combines TRBV5-1 with TRBJ2-7; TRBD2 aligns across 15 bases. Germline assignment: CDR1 SGHRS and CDR2 YFSETQ. CDR3 length: 15 amino acids. With 3 bases clipped from V and 5 bases from J, the junction kept 3 bases outside the gene matches.

The chain has TRBV7-9 and TRBJ2-7; 11 positions match TRBD2. With 5 bases clipped from V and 2 bases from J, the junction kept 2 bases outside the gene matches. The V gene's germline CDR1 is SEHNR and CDR2 FQNEAQ (reference sequence). This CDR3 is built from 14 residues. The CDR3, as DNA: TGTGCCAGCAGCCAGGGACTAGCGGCCTACGAGCAGTACTTC. It encodes CASSQGLAAYEQYF.

This chain uses TRBV5-4 with TRBJ2-7; 13 nucleotides line up with TRBD2. V lost 7 bases and J lost 3; bases outside the gene matches: 4. CDR1 is SGHNT and CDR2 is YYREEE in the germline V gene (reference sequence). The CDR3 has 14 residues. The CDR3 spells CASGTSGAIYEQYF. CDR3 bases: TGTGCCAGCGGGACTAGCGGGGCGATCTACGAGCAGTACTTC.

This chain links TRBV5-8 with TRBJ2-3, with 11 bases matching TRBD1. J gave up 8 bases and V 3 bases, and 8 bases lay outside the gene matches. Germline CDR1 is SGHTS and CDR2 is YDEGEE. This CDR3 is built from 15 residues. CDR3: CASSWGGTGGPTQYF. The DNA of the CDR3 is TGTGCCAGCAGCTGGGGGGGGACAGGGGGTCCTACGCAGTATTTT.

The rearrangement joins TRBV7-9 to TRBJ2-3; possibly TRBD2 for D (5 bases). The V and J ends lost 10 bases and 2 bases respectively, with 16 bases between them. CDR3 size: 14 residues. Germline CDR1 reads SEHNR; CDR2 reads FQNEAQ (reference sequence). This chain's CDR3 is CATSLEGNTDTQYF. The CDR3 DNA reads TGTGCCACCTCCCTAGAGGGAAACACAGATACGCAGTATTTT.

This clone was seen only a few times. The chain has TRBV2 and TRBJ2-1, with TRBD2 matching 7 bases. The CDR3 is 15 amino acids. V was clipped by 6 bases and J by 6 bases; unmatched bases: 11. From germline, CDR1 is SNHLY and CDR2 FYNNEI. DNA of the CDR3: TGTGCCAGCAGCCCCCCGGAACTAGCGCCCAATGAGCAGTTCTTC. Its protein product is CASSPPELAPNEQFF.

The chain couples TRBV7-8 to TRBJ2-1; a weak D match, TRBD2 (5 bases). The CDR3 contains 15 residues. Trimming pared 0 bases from V and 5 bases from J, leaving 11 bases between. Germline V gives CDR1 SGHVS, CDR2 FQNEAQ. The CDR3 nucleotides read TGTGCCAGCAGCTTAGCAGCGGCGTCACACAATGAGCAGTTCTTC. Translating gives CASSLAAASHNEQFF.

The chain uses TRBV19 and TRBJ1-5; possible D gene TRBD1, 5 bases. CDR1 and CDR2 from the germline V gene are LNHDA and SQIVND (reference sequence). The CDR3 spans 15 residues. V was cut by 1 base and J by 2 bases, with 9 bases left in between. The CDR3 loop is CASSIAGFGNQPQHF. The CDR3 DNA is TGTGCCAGTAGTATAGCAGGGTTTGGCAATCAGCCCCAGCATTTT.

The chain couples TRBV4-1 to TRBJ2-5; a possible D gene is TRBD2 (5 bases). This CDR3 is 15 amino acids long. V was trimmed by 5 bases and J by 5 bases, leaving 18 bases between them. In germline, CDR1 is MGHRA, CDR2 YSYEKL. For the CDR3, the DNA is TGCGCCAGCAGCGCGTCGGGATCGATTCGGGAGACCCAGTACTTC. Translating it yields CASSASGSIRETQYF.

The chain has TRBV7-9 and TRBJ2-7; 7 bases map to TRBD1. In germline, CDR1 is SEHNR, CDR2 FQNEAQ (reference sequence). The V segment lost 8 bases and the J segment 1 base; nucleotides outside the gene matches: 5. The CDR3 extends over 13 amino acids. The CDR3 here is CASAQGVSYEQYF. CDR3 coding DNA: TGTGCCAGCGCCCAGGGGGTATCCTACGAGCAGTACTTC.

The chain employs TRBV28 and TRBJ2-3, with 7 positions matching TRBD2. The germline V gene has CDR1 MDHEN and CDR2 SYDVKM. With 6 bases clipped from V and 4 bases from J, the junction kept 4 bases outside the gene matches. The CDR3 contains 13 residues. The CDR3: CASRRLAPDTQYF. CDR3 nucleotides: TGTGCCAGCAGACGACTAGCCCCAGATACGCAGTATTTT.

V is TRBV28 and J is TRBJ2-7, with TRBD2 matching 15 bases. J gave up 5 bases and V 3 bases, and 8 bases lay outside the gene matches. Germline V lookup: CDR1 MDHEN, CDR2 SYDVKM. The CDR3 runs 17 residues. CDR3 nucleotide sequence: TGTGCCAGCAGTTTCCCGGGACTAGCGGGAGGAGTGGACGAGCAGTACTTC. Translation gives CASSFPGLAGGVDEQYF.

The chain recombines TRBV27 with TRBJ2-7; D not resolved. CDR1 MNHEY and CDR2 SMNVEV come from the germline V gene (reference sequence). The V gene lost 6 bases and the J gene lost 4 bases, with 16 bases spanning the gap. The CDR3 extends over 14 amino acids. The CDR3 DNA is TGTGCCAGCAGCGATATTGAGGTAACTTACGAGCAGTACTTC. Protein: CASSDIEVTYEQYF.

This chain connects TRBV19 to TRBJ2-5; 9 nucleotides agree with TRBD2. Germline V lookup: CDR1 LNHDA, CDR2 SQIVND (reference sequence). The CDR3 sequence is 15 residues long. The junction had 5 bases not matched to a gene; V was cut back by 3 bases and J by 3 bases. CDR3 loop: CASSILGGREETQYF. CDR3 DNA sequence: TGTGCCAGTAGTATCCTTGGCGGGAGGGAAGAGACCCAGTACTTC.

J is TRBJ2-7 and V is TRBV27; the D gene is possibly TRBD1 (7 bases). CDR3 size: 16 residues. Deletions cut 2 bases from V and 0 bases from J, with 14 bases between. Germline CDR1 MNHEY, CDR2 SMNVEV (reference sequence). In DNA form, the CDR3 reads TGTGCCAGCAGTTTAAGTGGGCAGGGGGGCTCCTACGAGCAGTACTTC. Its translation is CASSLSGQGGSYEQYF.

The rearrangement links TRBV5-6 to TRBJ2-3; D is ambiguous. The CDR3 runs 15 residues. Trimming left V 2 bases short and J 6 bases short, with 16 bases between. CDR1 SGHDT and CDR2 YYEEEE come from the germline V gene. This chain's CDR3 is CASSLTSTAADTQYF. DNA for the CDR3: TGTGCCAGCAGCTTAACAAGCACAGCCGCGGATACGCAGTATTTT.

CDR3 nucleotide sequence: TGCGCCAGCAGTGACTACAGGGGGGGCACCGGGGAGCTGTTTTTT. As protein: CASSDYRGGTGELFF. The chain is built from TRBV10-1 and TRBJ2-2, with D perhaps matching TRBD1 (8 bases). Germline CDR1 reads WNHNN; CDR2 reads SYGVQD (reference sequence). V was shortened by 3 bases and J by 4 bases, with 12 bases between the two germline ends. This CDR3 has 15 amino acids.

V gene TRBV28 combines with J gene TRBJ1-5, with a possible D match to TRBD1 (6 bases). The V gene lost 11 bases and the J gene lost 7 bases, with 21 bases spanning the gap. The CDR3 runs to 14 residues. Germline assignment: CDR1 MDHEN and CDR2 SYDVKM. The CDR3 is CAGTPGQGNQPQHF. CDR3 DNA: TGTGCCGGAACTCCGGGCCAGGGGAACCAGCCCCAGCATTTT.

The rearrangement links TRBV19 to TRBJ2-5, with TRBD1 matching over 7 bases. The CDR3 length is 14 residues. The ends lost 5 bases at V and 2 bases at J; junction bases unmatched: 5. The germline gives CDR1 LNHDA, CDR2 SQIVND (reference sequence). The CDR3 DNA reads as TGTGCCAGTAGTTGGGACAGAACGCAAGAGACCCAGTACTTC. It is translated as CASSWDRTQETQYF.

The chain combines TRBV7-9 with TRBJ2-7, with 11 positions matching TRBD2. With 1 base clipped from V and 3 bases from J, the junction kept 5 bases outside the gene matches. This CDR3 has 16 residues. The germline V gene has CDR1 SEHNR and CDR2 FQNEAQ (reference sequence). CDR3 loop: CASSLGLAGGVYEQYF. CDR3 DNA: TGTGCCAGCAGCTTAGGGCTAGCGGGAGGAGTCTACGAGCAGTACTTC. The variable domain in full, completed from reference TRBV7-9 and TRBJ2-7, reads DTGVSQNPRHKITKRGQNVTFRCDPISEHNRLYWYRQTLGQGPEFLTYFQNEAQLEKSRLLSDRFSAERPKGSFSTLEIQRTEQGDSAMYLCASSLGLAGGVYEQYFGPGTRLTVT.

Note on this clone: The junction differs from germline at one of its ends, possibly a read error. The chain uses TRBV7-9 and TRBJ2-2; D might be TRBD1 (5 bases). The CDR3 has 16 amino acids. The germline gives CDR1 SEHNR, CDR2 FQNEAQ (reference sequence). The CDR3 nucleotides read TGTTCCAGCAGCTTAGACGTCAGGGAGAACACCGGGGAGCTGTTTTTT. Its protein product is CSSSLDVRENTGELFF. Full variable domain (outside the CDR3, taken from reference TRBV7-9 and TRBJ2-2): DTGVSQNPRHKITKRGQNVTFRCDPISEHNRLYWYRQTLGQGPEFLTYFQNEAQLEKSRLLSDRFSAERPKGSFSTLEIQRTEQGDSAMYLCSSSLDVRENTGELFFGEGSRLTVL.

The chain links TRBV15 to TRBJ1-1; 8 bases line up with TRBD1. Germline V gene lookup returns CDR1 LNHNV and CDR2 YYDKDF (reference sequence). The CDR3 extends over 13 amino acids. V lost 4 bases to trimming and J lost 7 bases; unmatched junction nucleotides: 5. CDR3 residues: CATSMGQAREAFF. The CDR3 nucleotides read TGTGCCACCAGCATGGGACAGGCTCGTGAAGCTTTCTTT.

V usage is TRBV28 and J usage is TRBJ2-4; 11 bases map to TRBD1. CDR3 size: 15 residues. Germline V gives CDR1 MDHEN, CDR2 SYDVKM. With 2 bases clipped from V and 6 bases from J, the junction kept 3 bases outside the gene matches. The CDR3 region has the DNA TGTGCCAGCAGTTTACCCGGACAGGGGGCAAACATTCAGTACTTC. Translated: CASSLPGQGANIQYF.

The gene calls are TRBV19 and TRBJ1-2; 8 bases fit TRBD1. The germline CDR1 and CDR2 sequences are LNHDA and SQIVND (reference sequence). This CDR3 contains 13 residues. The V gene end was trimmed by 9 bases and the J gene end by 6 bases; junction bases not matched to a gene: 9. CDR3 sequence reads: CASSNRGEDGYTF. The CDR3, as DNA: TGTGCCAGCTCGAACAGGGGGGAGGATGGCTACACCTTC. The full variable domain, with the rest looked up from reference TRBV19 and TRBJ1-2, is DGGITQSPKYLFRKEGQNVTLSCEQNLNHDAMYWYRQDPGQGLRLIYYSQIVNDFQKGDIAEGYSVSREKKESFPLTVTSAQKNPTAFYLCASSNRGEDGYTFGSGTRLTVV.

The chain uses TRBV15 and TRBJ2-7, with D possibly being TRBD2 (6 bases). This CDR3 spans 14 amino acids. Trimming pared 1 base from V and 4 bases from J, leaving 11 bases between. CDR1 and CDR2 (germline): LNHNV, YYDKDF (reference sequence). CDR3 in amino acids: CATSRGGASYEQYF. For the CDR3, the DNA is TGTGCCACCAGCAGAGGCGGGGCGTCTTACGAGCAGTACTTC.

The chain links TRBV27 to TRBJ1-5; weak D call: TRBD1 (5 bases). The CDR3 contains 14 residues. V lost 5 bases and J lost 0, with 8 bases in between. Germline assignment: CDR1 MNHEY and CDR2 SMNVEV (reference sequence). CDR3 sequence: CASSLGDSNQPQHF. In DNA, the CDR3 is TGTGCCAGCAGTCTAGGGGATAGCAATCAGCCCCAGCATTTT.

This clone appeared once. This rearrangement joins TRBV5-1 to TRBJ1-1; 7 nucleotides match TRBD1. V shed 4 bases, J shed 3 bases, and the junction held 9 bases outside the gene matches. This CDR3 has 15 amino acids. Per the germline V gene, CDR1 is SGHRS and CDR2 is YFSETQ. The CDR3 reads CASSPRRGRDTEAFF. In DNA, the CDR3 is TGCGCCAGCAGCCCACGGAGGGGGCGGGACACTGAAGCTTTCTTT.

The chain employs TRBV4-1 and TRBJ1-4, with D perhaps matching TRBD1 (5 bases). The germline CDR1 and CDR2 sequences are MGHRA and YSYEKL. The CDR3 consists of 13 residues. Trimming cost V 5 bases and J 8 bases, with 12 bases left between them. The chain's CDR3 is CASSSRRGEKLFF. CDR3 DNA sequence: TGCGCCAGCAGCTCGCGCCGGGGGGAAAAACTGTTTTTT.